The sequence of this TCR beta chain was determined in a study of cytomegalovirus exposure and HLA in healthy donors. As concerns this clone: The target antigen is unknown.

Findings of the study overall: Cytomegalovirus-associated status was assigned to some 160 TCR beta chains.

The PCR employed 60 Vbeta primers together with 13 Jbeta primers. Sequenced by immunoSEQ multiplex PCR; TCRdb stores in-frame clones only, minus some. The sample contains 150,000 to 200,000 clones, 70% to 90% of which appear only once. The TCR sequence derives from a woman aged 25 to 39 in good health and CMV-seronegative. Sequencing used PBMCs.

For the CDR3, the DNA is TGCGCCAGCAGCTTTGGGCAGGGGGCAGGGTACGAGCAGTACTTC. Its translation: CASSFGQGAGYEQYF. The chain couples TRBV5-1 to TRBJ2-5; 8 nucleotides line up with TRBD1. The DNA end is more similar to TRBJ2-7, so the J call may be wrong. CDR3 length equals 15 residues. Germline loops: CDR1 SGHRS, CDR2 YFSETQ.